This TCR beta chain was sequenced in a study of blood T cell repertoires in COVID-19. The wider study: The samples span acute and convalescent COVID-19 from the United States, Italy and Spain. The cDNA or gDNA used as material had been derived from T cells, B-cell-depleted T cells, or PBMCs.

Per the original methods: By means of reference gene primer amplification, nucleated cell counts were estimated. The repertoire was sequenced with immunoSEQ multiplex PCR; TCRdb's copy has only in-frame clones and lacks some. V and J calls and clone size follow that table, whereas D and trimming were derived from the DNA. The table lists 190,000 or so clones, approximately 82% of them singletons. The CDR3 is made up of 18 amino acids. Per the germline V gene, CDR1 is SEHNR and CDR2 is FQNEAQ (reference sequence). Trimming cost V 2 bases and J 3 bases; bases outside gene matches: 11. V is TRBV7-9 and J is TRBJ2-5; 11 bases fit TRBD1. The sequence came from a human donor with acute or convalescent COVID-19. The donor label of this sample is uncertain. Material for sequencing was peripheral blood. The CDR3 loop is CASSLNPGQGAGEETQYF. CDR3 coding DNA: TGTGCCAGCAGCTTAAATCCCGGACAGGGGGCGGGAGAAGAGACCCAGTACTTC.